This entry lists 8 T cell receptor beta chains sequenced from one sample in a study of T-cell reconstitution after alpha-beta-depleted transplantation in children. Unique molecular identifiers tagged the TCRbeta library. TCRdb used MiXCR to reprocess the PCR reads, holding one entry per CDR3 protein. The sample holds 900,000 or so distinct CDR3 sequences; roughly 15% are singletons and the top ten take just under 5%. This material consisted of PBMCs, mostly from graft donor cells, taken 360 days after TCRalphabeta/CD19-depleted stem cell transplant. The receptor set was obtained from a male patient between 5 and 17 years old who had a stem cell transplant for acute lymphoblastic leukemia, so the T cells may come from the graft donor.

The CDR3 coding sequence is TGTGCCAGCAGTATCCCCGGGACAGGGATAGGAAAGACCCAGTACTTC. Translation: CASSIPGTGIGKTQYF. V gene TRBV25-1 combines with J gene TRBJ2-5; 9 bases align to TRBD1. The germline V gene has CDR1 MGHDK and CDR2 SYGVNS. The CDR3 spans 16 residues. V lost 5 bases to trimming and J lost 6 bases; unmatched junction nucleotides: 13.

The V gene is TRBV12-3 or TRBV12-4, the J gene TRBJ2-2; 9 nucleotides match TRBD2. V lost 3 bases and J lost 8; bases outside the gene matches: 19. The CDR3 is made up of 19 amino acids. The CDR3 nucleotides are TGTGCCAGCAGTTTGGAGGACTCTTCCCTAGCGGGGAGTAGGGGGGAGCTGTTTTTT. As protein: CASSLEDSSLAGSRGELFF.

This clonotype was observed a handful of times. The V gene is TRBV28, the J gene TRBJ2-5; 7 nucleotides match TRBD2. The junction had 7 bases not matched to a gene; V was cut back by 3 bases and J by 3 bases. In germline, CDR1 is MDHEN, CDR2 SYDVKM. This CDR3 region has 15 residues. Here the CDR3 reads CASSFNGGGEETQYF. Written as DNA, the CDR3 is TGTGCCAGCAGTTTTAATGGGGGAGGGGAAGAGACCCAGTACTTC.

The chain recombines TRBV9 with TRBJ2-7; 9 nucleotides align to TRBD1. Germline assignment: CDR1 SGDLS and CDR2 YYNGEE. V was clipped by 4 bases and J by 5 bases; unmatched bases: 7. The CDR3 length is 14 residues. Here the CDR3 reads CASSTGTGPHEQYF. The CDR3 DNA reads TGTGCCAGCAGCACCGGGACAGGGCCCCACGAGCAGTACTTC.

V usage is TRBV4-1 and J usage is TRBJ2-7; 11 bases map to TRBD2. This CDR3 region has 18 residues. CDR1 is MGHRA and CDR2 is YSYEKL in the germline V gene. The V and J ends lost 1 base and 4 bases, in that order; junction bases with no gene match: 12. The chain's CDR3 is CASSQVPRLAGRLYEQYF. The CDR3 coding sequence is TGCGCCAGCAGCCAAGTTCCTAGACTAGCGGGACGCCTTTACGAGCAGTACTTC.

The CDR3 reads CSASRRGGPLNTQYF. CDR3 bases: TGCAGTGCTAGTCGGCGCGGGGGGCCCTTAAATACGCAGTATTTT. This chain links TRBV20-1 with TRBJ2-3, with 8 nucleotides matching TRBD2. Trimming at V came to 3 bases and at J to 7 bases, leaving 12 bases not matched to a gene. The CDR3 sequence is 15 residues long. Germline V CDR1 and CDR2: DFQATT, SNEGSKA (reference sequence).

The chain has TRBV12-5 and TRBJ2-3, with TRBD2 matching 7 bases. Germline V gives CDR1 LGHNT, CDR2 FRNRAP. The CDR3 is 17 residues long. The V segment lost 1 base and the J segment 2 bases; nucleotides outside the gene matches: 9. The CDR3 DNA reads TGTGCTAGTGGTTTGGGAATCGGGACTACCGTCACAGATACGCAGTATTTT. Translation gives CASGLGIGTTVTDTQYF.

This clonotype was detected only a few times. This CDR3 reads CASSLAVAEQYF. CDR3 nucleotides: TGTGCCAGCAGCTTAGCGGTAGCCGAGCAGTACTTC. The chain recombines TRBV7-2 with TRBJ2-7; D unclear. V dropped 0 bases and J dropped 6 bases, with 6 bases sitting between them. The CDR3 consists of 12 residues. Germline values: CDR1 SGHTA, CDR2 FQGNSA.